This is a list of T cell receptor beta chains from one sample in a study of blood T cell repertoires in COVID-19. The method was immunoSEQ multiplex PCR; TCRdb's version includes in-frame clones alone and lacks a portion of them. The data hold 68,000 or so clones, with 80% to 90% observed a single time. The material sequenced was peripheral blood. The receptors were gathered from a man in his forties or fifties with active COVID-19. The CDR3 runs from the conserved cysteine through the conserved F or W. D genes are given only for firm matches. Only some rows state a clone size, as once, few, many or a class for expanded clones.

cdr3_aa cdr3_nt v_call d_call clone_size j_call
CASSSDRGGITEAFF TGTGCCAGCAGTTCAGACAGAGGGGGTATCACTGAAGCTTTCTTT TRBV2 NA NA TRBJ1-1
CASSYSLAGGSGELFF TGTGCCAGCAGTTACTCGCTAGCGGGGGGGTCCGGGGAGCTGTTTTTT TRBV6-5 TRBD2 once TRBJ2-2
CASSFLAGSYTGELFF TGTGCCAGCAGCTTCCTAGCGGGGTCGTACACCGGGGAGCTGTTTTTT TRBV11-2 TRBD2 NA TRBJ2-2
CASSGDRAMNTEAFF TGTGCCAGCAGCGGAGACAGGGCCATGAACACTGAAGCTTTCTTT TRBV11-2 TRBD1 NA TRBJ1-1
CASSSTGANYGYTF TGTGCCAGCAGCTCGACAGGGGCTAACTATGGCTACACCTTC TRBV6-6 TRBD1 NA TRBJ1-2
CASSLGTVSGYTF TGTGCCAGCAGTCTAGGGACAGTTTCTGGCTACACCTTC TRBV12-3/TRBV12-4 TRBD1 NA TRBJ1-2
CASSDQRAGGYTF TGCGCCAGCAGTGATCAGAGGGCTGGGGGCTACACCTTC TRBV10-2 NA NA TRBJ1-2
CASSPSSFRDEQYF TGTGCCAGCTCACCCTCAAGTTTCCGGGACGAGCAGTACTTC TRBV18 NA NA TRBJ2-7
CASSYFLRSNYGYTF TGTGCCAGCAGTTACTTCCTAAGGAGTAACTATGGCTACACCTTC TRBV6-2/TRBV6-3 NA once TRBJ1-2
CASSPRGSGANVLTF TGTGCCAGCAGTCCTCGGGGGTCTGGGGCCAACGTCCTGACTTTC TRBV6-5 NA NA TRBJ2-6
CASSQPWGRQTNEKLFF TGTGCCAGCAGCCAACCTTGGGGCCGGCAAACTAATGAAAAACTGTTTTTT TRBV3-1/TRBV3-2 NA NA TRBJ1-4
CASSQDRSSYEQYF TGCGCCAGCAGCCAGGACAGGTCCTCCTACGAGCAGTACTTC TRBV4-1 TRBD1 NA TRBJ2-7
CASSVEGGWSYTF TGTGCCAGCAGCGTAGAAGGGGGCTGGAGCTACACCTTC TRBV9 TRBD1 NA TRBJ1-2
CASTPGGGGSPLHF TGCGCCAGCACTCCAGGGGGCGGTGGTTCACCCCTCCACTTT TRBV5-1 TRBD1 NA TRBJ1-6
CASSQVGQGIHGYTF TGTGCCAGCAGCCAAGTGGGACAGGGGATTCATGGCTACACCTTC TRBV14 TRBD1 NA TRBJ1-2
CASSVLAGGYNEQFF TGCGCCAGCAGCGTCCTAGCGGGGGGATACAATGAGCAGTTCTTC TRBV5-1 TRBD2 NA TRBJ2-1
CASSPTGAPGPQHF TGCGCCAGCAGCCCCACAGGGGCCCCAGGGCCCCAGCATTTT TRBV5-1 TRBD1 NA TRBJ1-5
CASSPHLRQGLWTEAFF TGTGCCAGCAGCCCACACCTTCGACAGGGTCTTTGGACTGAAGCTTTCTTT TRBV7-9 TRBD1 NA TRBJ1-1
CASSPGLGSSYNEQFF TGTGCCAGCAGCCCCGGGTTAGGGAGCTCCTACAATGAGCAGTTCTTC TRBV11-2 NA NA TRBJ2-1
CASSVQAGGFQETQYF TGTGCCAGCAGCGTCCAAGCGGGGGGCTTCCAAGAGACCCAGTACTTC TRBV9 TRBD2 NA TRBJ2-5
CASSYSAGEGAYEQYF TGTGCCAGCAGTTACTCGGCAGGGGAAGGGGCCTACGAGCAGTACTTC TRBV6-5 NA NA TRBJ2-7
CASSRGQGGTEAFF TGCGCCAGCAGCCGCGGACAGGGAGGCACTGAAGCTTTCTTT TRBV4-3 TRBD1 NA TRBJ1-1
CASSLGQRPEISSGNTIYF TGCGCCAGCAGCTTGGGCCAACGCCCCGAGATTAGCTCTGGAAACACCATATATTTT TRBV5-1 NA NA TRBJ1-3
CSVDRGTEAFF TGCAGCGTTGATAGGGGCACTGAAGCTTTCTTT TRBV29-1 NA few TRBJ1-1
CASSVGLVEDYEQYF TGTGCCAGCAGCGTCGGACTAGTTGAGGATTACGAGCAGTACTTC TRBV5-8 TRBD2 once TRBJ2-7
CASSLGSGNSPLHF TGTGCCAGCAGTCTAGGTTCGGGGAATTCACCCCTCCACTTT TRBV25-1 NA NA TRBJ1-6
CASSLGTLNYGYTF TGTGCCAGCAGCTTAGGGACACTAAACTATGGCTACACCTTC TRBV7-2 NA NA TRBJ1-2
CASSLNGGNEQYF TGTGCCAGCAGCTTAAACGGGGGTAACGAGCAGTACTTC TRBV7-9 NA NA TRBJ2-7
CASSPPLAGLLNEQFF TGCGCCAGCAGCCCCCCCCTAGCGGGGTTACTCAATGAGCAGTTCTTC TRBV5-1 TRBD2 NA TRBJ2-1
CASSSYQGVGANVLTF TGTGCCAGCTCATCATATCAGGGGGTCGGGGCCAACGTCCTGACTTTC TRBV18 TRBD1 NA TRBJ2-6
CASSPILGAGNTEAFF TGTGCCAGCAGCCCCATCTTGGGGGCTGGGAACACTGAAGCTTTCTTT TRBV5-6 NA once TRBJ1-1
CASSFTGQPYNEQFF TGTGCCAGCAGCTTCACGGGACAGCCCTACAATGAGCAGTTCTTC TRBV5-5 TRBD1 NA TRBJ2-1
CASSFTENTEAFF TGTGCCAGCAGCTTCACAGAGAACACTGAAGCTTTCTTT TRBV11-2 NA NA TRBJ1-1
CASSFGRGTEAFF TGTGCCAGCAGCTTTGGCCGAGGCACTGAAGCTTTCTTT TRBV5-6 NA NA TRBJ1-1
CASSLGGPYEQYF TGTGCCAGCAGTTTGGGGGGGCCCTACGAGCAGTACTTC TRBV2 NA NA TRBJ2-7
CASSPFARVDGQYF TGTGCCAGCTCACCATTTGCCAGGGTGGATGGGCAGTACTTC TRBV18 NA NA TRBJ2-7
CASSLWQGAYGYTEAFF TGTGCCAGCAGCTTGTGGCAGGGGGCATATGGGTACACTGAAGCTTTCTTT TRBV5-6 TRBD1 few TRBJ1-1
CASSQPQGELFF TGCGCCAGCAGCCAACCCCAGGGGGAGCTGTTTTTT TRBV4-3 NA NA TRBJ2-2
CASTPGSHEQYF TGTGCCAGCACTCCCGGGAGCCACGAGCAGTACTTC TRBV2 NA NA TRBJ2-7
CAIRMRTGRGTEAFF TGTGCCATCAGAATGCGGACAGGCAGGGGGACTGAAGCTTTCTTT TRBV10-3 TRBD1 NA TRBJ1-1
CASSLRTSGGRYNEQFF TGTGCCAGCAGCTTGCGGACTAGCGGGGGGCGGTACAATGAGCAGTTCTTC TRBV11-2 TRBD2 NA TRBJ2-1
CASSYKRSRYEQYF TGTGCCAGCAGTTACAAGAGGAGTAGGTACGAGCAGTACTTC TRBV6-5 NA NA TRBJ2-7
CASSRLSPTYEQYF TGTGCCAGCAGCCGACTCTCGCCGACCTACGAGCAGTACTTC TRBV5-5 NA NA TRBJ2-7
CASSPGGAQETQYF TGTGCCAGCAGCCCCGGGGGGGCTCAAGAGACCCAGTACTTC TRBV4-2 TRBD2 NA TRBJ2-5
CASSFPRGYNSPLHF TGTGCCAGCAGCTTCCCCCGAGGGTACAATTCACCCCTCCACTTT TRBV7-2 NA once TRBJ1-6
CSVERLLAKNIQYF TGCAGCGTTGAGCGGCTGCTAGCCAAAAACATTCAGTACTTC TRBV29-1 NA NA TRBJ2-4
CASSIGGGQETQYF TGTGCCAGTAGTATAGGCGGGGGACAAGAGACCCAGTACTTC TRBV19 TRBD2 once TRBJ2-5
CASSSPGTGPSEQYF TGTGCCAGCAGTTCCCCTGGGACAGGGCCATCCGAGCAGTACTTC TRBV28 TRBD1 NA TRBJ2-7
CAWSEGHPDYEQYF TGTGCCTGGAGTGAGGGACACCCGGACTACGAGCAGTACTTC TRBV30 NA NA TRBJ2-7
CASSLLRDRASPDTQYF TGTGCCAGCAGCTTACTTCGGGACAGGGCATCCCCAGATACGCAGTATTTT TRBV7-9 TRBD1 NA TRBJ2-3